The T cell receptor (beta chain) described here comes from a study of OX40 agonist ivuxolimab in advanced cancers. For the wider study: The costimulatory receptor OX40 (CD134) was targeted by ivuxolimab, a fully human IgG2 agonistic monoclonal antibody. The point of sequencing TCRbeta in the periphery was to test whether ivuxolimab changed TCR sequence diversity and drove clonal T-cell expansion. Patients were allowed to have had prior anti-PD-1, anti-PD-L1 or anti-CTLA-4 therapy, and roughly 40% of the dose-escalation patients had been treated with checkpoint inhibitors. Three dose-escalation patients achieved partial responses, one with hepatocellular carcinoma and two with cutaneous melanoma. The paper describes the monotherapy dose-escalation part (N ≈ 50 patients) of the phase I trial of ivuxolimab. Intravenous ivuxolimab was administered to patients every 2 weeks at six dose levels: 0.01, 0.1, 0.3, 1.5, 3 and 10 mg/kg. A male proportion of roughly 85% and a mean age of approximately 62 years, ranging from 23 to 79, were recorded for the dose-escalation cohort. Of the approximately 50 patients in dose escalation, approximately 20 had hepatocellular carcinoma, around 15 had melanoma, 9 had renal cell carcinoma and 9 had head and neck cancer. Overall study results and their limits: In the 0.1-3.0 mg/kg groups, partial responders had among the lowest normalized peripheral clonal expansion, particularly in CD8+ T cells. Low levels of normalized T-cell clonal expansion were also seen in some patients who did not respond. Clonal expansion of both CD4+ and CD8+ blood T cells was observed from baseline to week 6 at doses 0.1 to 3.0 mg/kg. Which antigens the clonally expanded peripheral T cells were specific for was not determined. After ivuxolimab, CD8+ T cells had more expanded clones than CD4+ T cells on average.

To sequence the TCRbeta CDR3 region, genomic DNA was isolated from the sorted cells. TCRbeta CDR3 regions were sequenced using the immunoSEQ Assay. The table was pulled from immuneACCESS by TCRdb, which kept in-frame rearrangements only. Such tables lose some clones; where checked, under half of the loss comes from unresolved V genes, and the rest has no known cause. In this sample the table shows tens of thousands of clones, 85% to 90% of which occur a single time. About 1% of the sample comes from the top ten. On this clone itself: Its antigen target is currently unknown. The sample holds no much larger clone one base away, and base qualities are not on file.

Taken from the germline V gene (reference sequence), the CDR1 and CDR2 loops are LNHNV and YYDKDF. The CDR3 has 14 amino acids, counting the end cysteine and phenylalanine. Solely the CDR3 DNA is kept, with 42 bases framed from the first base. Between the V and J ends, shortened by 2 bases and 2 bases respectively, the junction contains 10 bases. Patients with autoimmune disease history or receiving systemic immunosuppression were excluded from the trial. Peripheral blood for TCR sequencing was collected from all dose cohorts at baseline, on cycle 4 day 1, and on cycle 7 day 1. The samples were drawn from a first-in-human, open-label, multicenter phase I dose-escalation trial of ivuxolimab. Adults with locally advanced or metastatic melanoma, renal cell carcinoma, hepatocellular carcinoma or head and neck squamous cell carcinoma were enrolled in the trial. Before TCR sequencing, CD4+ and CD8+ T cells were separately sorted from peripheral blood.

This TCR was sampled from an adult with an advanced solid tumor such as melanoma, head and neck, liver or kidney cancer. The chain is encoded by TRBV15 joined to TRBJ2-7; the D segment cannot be called with confidence. Sequences were derived from CD4+ or CD8+ T cells sorted from blood, sampled in a trial of the OX40 agonist ivuxolimab. The CDR3 protein sequence reads: CATSRRIGPYEQYF. The nucleotides are TGTGCCACCAGCAGAAGGATAGGGCCCTACGAGCAGTACTTC.